Listed below are T cell receptor beta chains from one sample, sequenced in a study of T cell responses to AZD1222 COVID-19 vaccine. Repertoires were generated with immunoSEQ multiplex PCR, while TCRdb's copy carries only in-frame clones and drops some. The data show under 150,000 clones, just over 90% seen once. Sequenced here: peripheral blood, sampled on day 0 of AZD1222 vaccination. The receptors derive from an adult in good health. The CDR3 runs from the conserved cysteine through the conserved F or W. Each record gives: CDR3 protein, V gene, J gene.

CDR3: CASSSGTGANYGYTF; V: TRBV14; J: TRBJ1-2
CDR3: CASGSGVSTDTQYF; V: TRBV10-2; J: TRBJ2-3
CDR3: CASSELTGRGEQYF; V: TRBV6-1; J: TRBJ2-7
CDR3: CAIREGGPYEQYF; V: TRBV10-3; J: TRBJ2-7
CDR3: CSFRGSGRIWNEQFF; V: TRBV29-1; J: TRBJ2-1
CDR3: CASSLGTSGRSEYEQYF; V: TRBV7-2; J: TRBJ2-7
CDR3: CASRPTGLISLSSNQPQHF; V: TRBV19; J: TRBJ1-5
CDR3: CASSQDPQWTTQYGYTF; V: TRBV4-3; J: TRBJ1-2
CDR3: CASTQRDERRGRSGELFF; V: TRBV21-1; J: TRBJ2-2
CDR3: CASSLEEGAGNTIYF; V: TRBV7-7; J: TRBJ1-3
CDR3: CASSSRPGQSTDTQYF; V: TRBV7-6; J: TRBJ2-3
CDR3: CASSPFRLFRGRDTEAFF; V: TRBV11-2; J: TRBJ1-1
CDR3: CASSLGEGSTIYF; V: TRBV7-2; J: TRBJ1-3
CDR3: CASRRLANEQYF; V: TRBV12-3/TRBV12-4; J: TRBJ2-7
CDR3: CASTGGQGEGYTF; V: TRBV6-5; J: TRBJ1-2
CDR3: CASSPVRPNTEAFF; V: TRBV7-9; J: TRBJ1-1
CDR3: CASSTGLGTEAFF; V: TRBV5-5; J: TRBJ1-1
CDR3: CASSLGLDSYNEQFF; V: TRBV5-6; J: TRBJ2-1
CDR3: CASWGDRVSGEQFF; V: TRBV2; J: TRBJ2-1
CDR3: CASSRGADDPQYF; V: TRBV5-1; J: TRBJ2-7
CDR3: CASSLASTLDTQYF; V: TRBV5-1; J: TRBJ2-3
CDR3: CASSLSLAGTDTQYF; V: TRBV7-2; J: TRBJ2-3
CDR3: CASSQVTGAYTF; V: TRBV3-1/TRBV3-2; J: TRBJ1-2
CDR3: CASSLVGTSGDNEQFF; V: TRBV5-1; J: TRBJ2-1
CDR3: CASSASGGSTYEQYF; V: TRBV5-6; J: TRBJ2-7
CDR3: CASSVASSNTEAFF; V: TRBV9; J: TRBJ1-1
CDR3: CASSVDEPYNEQFF; V: TRBV9; J: TRBJ2-1
CDR3: CASSPWAGAEAFF; V: TRBV3-1/TRBV3-2; J: TRBJ1-1
CDR3: CASTLSGGKDNEQFF; V: TRBV6-6; J: TRBJ2-1
CDR3: CASSLGQGEAFF; V: TRBV28; J: TRBJ1-1